This T cell receptor (beta chain) was observed in a study of blood T cell repertoires in COVID-19. On the study more broadly: Italy, Spain and the United States were the sources of the convalescent and acute COVID-19 samples. PBMCs, B-cell-depleted T cells, or T cells provided the cDNA or gDNA that made up the material.

Authors' processing steps: Amplification from reference gene primers served as the basis for estimated nucleated cell counts. Data came from immunoSEQ multiplex PCR; TCRdb stores just in-frame clones and leaves some out. The DNA was the basis for D and trimming; V, J and clone size are from that table. The repertoire has around 180,000 clones, approximately 90% of them found once; the top ten carry roughly 4%. Germline CDR1 and CDR2: GTSNPN and SVGIG (reference sequence). V was pared by 1 base and J by 5 bases, with 10 bases of the junction left unmatched. The CDR3 covers 16 residues. V and J are TRBV30 and TRBJ2-5; 10 nucleotides match TRBD1. The TCR comes from a woman between 25 and 40 years old with acute or convalescent COVID-19. Material for sequencing was peripheral blood. The CDR3 sequence: CAWSATDRGPAETQYF. The CDR3 DNA reads as TGTGCCTGGAGTGCAACTGACAGGGGGCCGGCGGAGACCCAGTACTTC.